This passage covers 21 T cell receptor beta chains from one sample sequenced in a study of T cell responses to AZD1222 COVID-19 vaccine. Clones were read by immunoSEQ multiplex PCR, and TCRdb kept only the in-frame ones, dropping some. The sample includes around 130,000 clones, about 89% of them seen just once. The sample was peripheral blood, taken on day 0 of AZD1222 vaccination. These receptors were collected from an adult in good health.

The chain uses TRBV30 and TRBJ1-5, with D tentatively TRBD1 (6 bases). Germline lookup yields CDR1 GTSNPN and CDR2 SVGIG (reference sequence). The CDR3 loop spans 13 amino acids. V lost 1 base to trimming and J lost 5 bases, with 9 bases between them. The CDR3 DNA reads as TGTGCCTGGAGTGAGGCAGGGGATCAGCCCCAGCATTTT. Translating it yields CAWSEAGDQPQHF.

V gene TRBV5-4 combines with J gene TRBJ1-1, with D perhaps TRBD1 (6 bases). The V gene's germline CDR1 is SGHNT and CDR2 YYREEE (reference sequence). V gave up 4 bases and J gave up 0 bases, with 16 bases separating them. The CDR3 covers 16 residues. Here the CDR3 DNA reads TGTGCCAGCAGCCGGGGGGCAGCCCCTTTGAACACTGAAGCTTTCTTT. Protein product: CASSRGAAPLNTEAFF.

The CDR3 DNA sequence: TGTGCCAGCAGTGAAGTTAAGGGGACAGGAGGAAACTATGGCTACACCTTC. This gives the protein CASSEVKGTGGNYGYTF. The chain combines TRBV25-1 with TRBJ1-2; 8 bases match TRBD1. The length of the CDR3 is 17 residues. After removal of 2 bases from V and 2 bases from J, the junction contained 10 bases not matched to a gene. Germline CDR1 and CDR2: MGHDK and SYGVNS.

The chain carries TRBV3-1 (or the pseudogene TRBV3-2) and TRBJ2-5; TRBD1 agrees at 7 bases. V trimming: 4 bases; J trimming: 1 base; junction bases outside the gene matches: 3. In germline, CDR1 is LGHDT, CDR2 YNNKEL (reference sequence). This CDR3 region has 14 residues. Here the CDR3 reads CASSPRDSQETQYF. In DNA form, the CDR3 reads TGTGCCAGCAGCCCCCGGGACAGCCAAGAGACCCAGTACTTC.

This clone was detected only a few times. The chain combines TRBV19 with TRBJ1-1, with D uncertain. The CDR3 contains 14 residues. Germline values: CDR1 LNHDA, CDR2 SQIVND (reference sequence). Trimming took 9 bases from V and 2 from J, leaving 16 bases between them. The CDR3 reads CASSTSQTNTEAFF. CDR3 DNA: TGTGCCAGCTCGACCTCGCAGACAAACACTGAAGCTTTCTTT.

The genes are TRBV28 and TRBJ1-3; TRBD1 is a possible D gene (5 bases). The CDR3 totals 14 residues. From germline, CDR1 is MDHEN and CDR2 SYDVKM. Trimming removed 2 bases at V and 1 base at J, with 6 bases between. CDR3 amino acids: CASSLEGSGNTIYF. In DNA, the CDR3 is TGTGCCAGCAGTTTAGAGGGGTCTGGAAACACCATATATTTT.

The genes are TRBV5-1 and TRBJ2-2, with 7 nucleotides matching TRBD1. The CDR3 runs to 14 residues. The V and J ends lost 1 base and 4 bases, in that order; junction bases with no gene match: 1. The germline V gene has CDR1 SGHRS and CDR2 YFSETQ. The CDR3: CASSLRTGTGELFF. CDR3 sequence (DNA): TGCGCCAGCAGCTTGAGGACAGGCACCGGGGAGCTGTTTTTT.

The chain uses TRBV5-1 and TRBJ2-5; the match to TRBD2 covers 10 bases. Trimming at V came to 4 bases and at J to 2 bases, leaving 5 bases not matched to a gene. Germline V gives CDR1 SGHRS, CDR2 YFSETQ. The CDR3 runs to 15 residues. CDR3 in amino acids: CASSPSAGGQETQYF. In DNA form, the CDR3 reads TGCGCCAGCAGCCCCTCAGCGGGAGGGCAAGAGACCCAGTACTTC.

The chain carries TRBV19 and TRBJ2-1; D remains ambiguous. Looked up from germline, CDR1 is LNHDA and CDR2 is SQIVND (reference sequence). This CDR3 is built from 15 residues. Trimming shortened V by 2 bases and J by 0 bases, and 8 bases separated the two germline ends. The CDR3 coding sequence is TGTGCCAGTAGTATAAGCTGGGACTCCTACAATGAGCAGTTCTTC. Amino acids: CASSISWDSYNEQFF.

This chain connects TRBV7-9 to TRBJ2-1; a possible D gene is TRBD2 (6 bases). CDR3 length: 15 residues. Trimming stripped 3 bases from V and 1 base from J, with 10 bases between. The germline gives CDR1 SEHNR, CDR2 FQNEAQ (reference sequence). CDR3 residues: CASSFGTRSYNEQFF. CDR3 nucleotide sequence: TGTGCCAGCAGCTTCGGGACTCGGTCCTACAATGAGCAGTTCTTC.

The V and J genes are TRBV6-2 or TRBV6-3 and TRBJ2-7; unclear D gene. This CDR3 is 13 amino acids long. Germline loops: CDR1 MNHEY, CDR2 SVGEGT. V was cut by 4 bases and J by 3 bases, with 10 bases left in between. The DNA of the CDR3 is TGTGCCAGCAGTTTCTTAAAGGGCTACGAGCAGTACTTC. Its translation: CASSFLKGYEQYF.

The V call is TRBV7-8, the J call TRBJ1-4; no reliable D call. V was shortened by 2 bases and J by 6 bases, with 1 base between the two germline ends. CDR1 and CDR2 (germline): SGHVS, FQNEAQ. This CDR3 region has 11 residues. The CDR3 protein is CASSLHEKLFF. The CDR3 DNA follows: TGTGCCAGCAGCTTACATGAAAAACTGTTTTTT. The full variable domain, rest sourced from reference TRBV7-8 and TRBJ1-4, is GAGVSQSPRYKVAKRGQDVALRCDPISGHVSLFWYQQALGQGPEFLTYFQNEAQLDKSGLPSDRFFAERPEGSVSTLKIQRTQQEDSAVYLCASSLHEKLFFGSGTQLSVL.

V gene TRBV10-3 combines with J gene TRBJ1-1; TRBD1 might be the D (5 bases). The CDR3 is 15 residues long. Trimming removed 8 bases from V and 6 bases from J, with 22 bases in between. From germline, CDR1 is ENHRY and CDR2 SYGVKD. This CDR3 is CAIRSGTITSPEAFF. The CDR3 nucleotides read TGTGCCATCCGGTCCGGGACCATAACTTCCCCTGAAGCTTTCTTT.

This chain links TRBV27 with TRBJ2-3; D gene ambiguous. CDR3 length: 14 amino acids. CDR1 and CDR2 from the germline V gene are MNHEY and SMNVEV (reference sequence). V dropped 1 base and J dropped 1 base, with 6 bases sitting between them. Here the CDR3 reads CASSLWAGTDTQYF. In DNA form, the CDR3 reads TGTGCCAGCAGTTTATGGGCAGGCACAGATACGCAGTATTTT.

The V call is TRBV19, the J call TRBJ2-3; tentative D call: TRBD1 (5 bases). The CDR3 length is 13 residues. V was trimmed by 9 bases and J by 5 bases, leaving 15 bases between them. Germline V lookup: CDR1 LNHDA, CDR2 SQIVND (reference sequence). The CDR3 bases are TGTGCCAGCAGGGTTCGGACACAAGATACGCAGTATTTT. Encoded protein: CASRVRTQDTQYF.

The V and J genes are TRBV15 and TRBJ2-7; 8 bases fit TRBD1. Per the germline V gene, CDR1 is LNHNV and CDR2 is YYDKDF (reference sequence). The length of the CDR3 is 17 residues. The V segment lost 3 bases and the J segment 1 base; nucleotides outside the gene matches: 11. The CDR3 loop reads CATSRTGQGTISYEQYF. Written as DNA, the CDR3 is TGTGCCACCAGCAGGACCGGACAGGGAACTATTTCCTACGAGCAGTACTTC.

This clone was seen only once. The genes are TRBV29-1 and TRBJ1-1; the match to TRBD1 covers 7 bases. CDR1 and CDR2 (germline): SQVTM, ANQGSEA. The CDR3 spans 10 residues. The V and J ends lost 6 bases and 11 bases, in that order; junction bases with no gene match: 6. The CDR3 reads CSVLQGGAFF. In DNA form, the CDR3 reads TGCAGCGTACTTCAGGGGGGTGCTTTCTTT.

The chain has TRBV6-6 and TRBJ2-5; 8 bases fit TRBD2. This CDR3 has 15 residues. V lost 2 bases to trimming and J lost 5 bases; unmatched junction nucleotides: 7. Germline-derived CDR1 and CDR2 are MNHNY and SVGAGI (reference sequence). This CDR3 is CASSYGLAGSETQYF. CDR3 nucleotide sequence: TGTGCCAGCAGTTACGGATTAGCGGGATCTGAGACCCAGTACTTC.

This clone showed up just a few times. This chain uses TRBV10-1 with TRBJ1-1, with a tentative D call TRBD1 (6 bases). Germline assignment: CDR1 WNHNN and CDR2 SYGVQD (reference sequence). The V and J ends lost 5 bases and 7 bases respectively, with 14 bases between them. The CDR3 loop spans 13 amino acids. The CDR3 DNA is TGCGCCAGCAGTCCGGACAGCCAGAGTGAAGCTTTCTTT. Its translation: CASSPDSQSEAFF.

The CDR3 sequence: CAIPSRGGSEQYF. CDR3 bases: TGTGCCATCCCGAGCCGGGGGGGGTCCGAGCAGTACTTC. V is TRBV9 and J is TRBJ2-7; the match to TRBD2 covers 8 bases. Trimming cost V 9 bases and J 6 bases; bases outside gene matches: 11. The germline CDR1 and CDR2 sequences are SGDLS and YYNGEE. The CDR3 runs to 13 residues. The variable domain in full, completed from reference TRBV9 and TRBJ2-7, reads DSGVTQTPKHLITATGQRVTLRCSPRSGDLSVYWYQQSLDQGLQFLIQYYNGEERAKGNILERFSAQQFPDLHSELNLSSLELGDSALYFCAIPSRGGSEQYFGPGTRLTVT.

This chain joins TRBV5-4 and TRBJ2-7, with a tentative D call TRBD1 (6 bases). From germline, CDR1 is SGHNT and CDR2 YYREEE (reference sequence). V shed 4 bases and J shed 6 bases, with 20 bases lying between them. This CDR3 region has 15 residues. The CDR3: CASSPSGTLGAEQYF. The DNA of the CDR3 is TGTGCCAGCAGCCCTTCCGGGACGTTGGGGGCCGAGCAGTACTTC.